The clone carrying this T cell receptor (beta chain) has more than one count but fewer than ten. Antigen: not known. A much bigger clone sits one base away, suggesting this may be a read error. This entry belongs to a study of tumor-infiltrating lymphocytes in primary liver carcinoma. Overall study findings and caveats: Tumor tissue displayed a significantly greater top-250-clone fraction than blood (p = 0.039).

Unsorted whole blood yielded blood RNA, and germline DNA was extracted as well. Blood samples of roughly 4 milliliters were drawn preoperatively. With a constant-region primer, TCR beta cDNA was made from 400 to 550 ng of total RNA. Three nested multiplex PCR rounds of slightly modified ARM-PCR generated TCR beta libraries. Researchers ran the first two PCR rounds for approximately 10 cycles each with TRBV1-TRBV30 forward primers and a C-beta reverse primer. One entry per CDR3 protein, called by TCRdb with MiXCR from the multiplex PCR reads. The top ten hold 5.5% to 8% of the sample, which has 300,000 to 350,000 distinct CDR3 sequences, 65% seen once. This CDR3 has 14 amino acids. CDR1 MNHEY and CDR2 SVGEGT come from the germline V gene. V was trimmed by 6 bases and J by 4 bases, leaving 16 bases between them.

The sample was peripheral blood. This sequence was found in a man aged 35 to 55 with primary liver carcinoma and hepatitis B virus infection. V gene TRBV6-2 or TRBV6-3 combines with J gene TRBJ2-7; TRBD2 might be the D (5 bases). CDR3 residues: CASSLLGEGYEQYF. The CDR3 DNA reads as TGTGCCAGCAGCCTCCTCGGGGAAGGTTACGAGCAGTACTTC.